Sequencing of this T cell receptor beta chain was carried out in a study of regulatory T cells in long-lasting Graves disease. Deletions cut 5 bases from V and 6 bases from J, with 11 bases between. CDR3 length: 14 amino acids. Germline V CDR1 and CDR2: ENHRY, SYGVKD. Study results and caveats: New patients shared fewer public clonotypes (966) than persistent patients did (over 2,500).

Time point meaning: persistent/refractory GD, antithyroid drugs over 5 years with positive TRAb. There was RNA extracted from PBMCs, and the TCR library was made from it. This clonotype was detected ten times or more. Antigen unknown. Combining iRepertoire HTBI primers with Arm-PCR of CDR3 regions, the authors built TCR beta libraries. One entry per CDR3 protein, called by TCRdb with MiXCR from the multiplex PCR reads. Among roughly 430,000 distinct CDR3 sequences listed, around a fifth were seen once. The material sequenced was peripheral blood mononuclear cells (PBMCs), taken when the disease was refractory, from a patient treated with antithyroid drugs. The chain uses TRBV10-3 and TRBJ1-6, with D possibly being TRBD1 (6 bases). This clonotype was obtained from a female donor with Graves disease. CDR3 in DNA: TGTGCCATCAGTATGACAGGAATTAATTCACCCCTCCACTTT. Residues: CAISMTGINSPLHF.